A selection of T cell receptor beta chains follows, all from one sample in a study of beta chain features in type 1 diabetes. The method was immunoSEQ multiplex PCR; TCRdb's version includes in-frame clones alone and lacks a portion of them. The sample has a few hundred thousand clones, around an eighth seen once. The sample was naive CD4+ T cells from blood. All receptors derive from a woman in her late teens or twenties with type 1 diabetes. CDR3s include the opening cysteine and the closing phenylalanine or tryptophan.

>TRBV18
CASSPQSNQPQHF
>TRBV29-1
CSVGPSSFFGEQFF
>TRBV19
CASSKGGVSNQPQHF
>TRBV7-2
CASSSSGVVETQYF
>TRBV7-9
CASSSDGGTDTQYF
>TRBV29-1
CSVDVTGSVGNYGYTF
>TRBV25-1
CAVGGSAGELFF
>TRBV5-6
CASSLSRAGGYTF
>TRBV30
CACINHRGYGYTF
>TRBV30
CAWRVEDTEAFF
>TRBV7-2
CASRPASGETQYF
>TRBV7-2
CASRTWSGHSTDTQYF
>TRBV15
CATSSYPTGTESYEQYF
>TRBV7-7
CASSYSRLSRFF